The 3 T cell receptor beta chains presented below share a single source sample, sequenced in a study of shared clonotypes between healthy human individuals. TCRdb's copy holds only in-frame clones and misses some; the assay was immunoSEQ multiplex PCR. The sample holds 1.5 million to 2.5 million clones; around 96% are singletons and the top ten take 1.2%. CD45RO-negative, CCR7-positively selected cells formed the naive CD8 fraction, excluding terminally differentiated effector memory CD45RA+ cells. Sequencing was carried out using naive CD8+ T cells sorted from blood. The origin of the receptors is a man between 18 and 35 years old in good health.

The rearrangement joins TRBV9 to TRBJ1-3; D might be TRBD1 (6 bases). The CDR3 length is 14 residues. V gave up 4 bases and J gave up 4 bases, with 12 bases separating them. The germline gives CDR1 SGDLS, CDR2 YYNGEE. The CDR3 loop reads CASSPKGEGNTIYF. CDR3 nucleotides: TGTGCCAGCAGCCCTAAGGGGGAGGGAAACACCATATATTTT.

V usage is TRBV6-1 and J usage is TRBJ2-7; D may be TRBD1 (6 bases). This CDR3 spans 15 amino acids. Between the trimmed V and J ends, which lost 5 bases and 6 bases, there was a span of 20 bases. Germline V lookup: CDR1 MNHNS, CDR2 SASEGT. CDR3 in amino acids: CASSQYRVGGPEQYF. The CDR3 DNA reads as TGTGCCAGCAGTCAATACAGGGTTGGGGGACCCGAGCAGTACTTC.

The genes are TRBV4-3 and TRBJ2-7; D gene uncertain. The V and J ends lost 0 bases and 6 bases respectively, with 6 bases between them. There are 12 residues in the CDR3. CDR1 LGHNA and CDR2 YSLEER come from the germline V gene. CDR3 in amino acids: CASSQDLGEQYF. DNA of the CDR3: TGCGCCAGCAGCCAAGATTTAGGCGAGCAGTACTTC.